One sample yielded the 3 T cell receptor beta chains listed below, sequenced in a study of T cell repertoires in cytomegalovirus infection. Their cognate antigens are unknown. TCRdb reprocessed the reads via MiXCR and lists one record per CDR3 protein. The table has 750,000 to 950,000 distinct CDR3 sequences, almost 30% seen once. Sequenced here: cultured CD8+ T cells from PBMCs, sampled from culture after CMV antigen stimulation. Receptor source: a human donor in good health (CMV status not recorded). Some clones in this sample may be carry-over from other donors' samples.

The CDR3 loop is CATSRDTGGANVLTF. CDR3 bases: TGTGCCACCAGCAGAGATACAGGCGGGGCCAACGTCCTGACTTTC. J is TRBJ2-6 and V is TRBV15, with D possibly being TRBD1 (5 bases). Trimming cost V 0 bases and J 4 bases, with 7 bases left between them. The CDR3 loop spans 15 amino acids. Germline CDR1 reads LNHNV; CDR2 reads YYDKDF (reference sequence).

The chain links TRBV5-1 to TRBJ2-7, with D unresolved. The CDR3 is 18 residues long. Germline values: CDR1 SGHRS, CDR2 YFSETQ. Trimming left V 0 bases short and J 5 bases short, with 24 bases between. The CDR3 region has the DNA TGCGCCAGCAGCTTGGCCTTTTTTCTGGCAGGAACATACGACGAGCAGTACTTC. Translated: CASSLAFFLAGTYDEQYF.

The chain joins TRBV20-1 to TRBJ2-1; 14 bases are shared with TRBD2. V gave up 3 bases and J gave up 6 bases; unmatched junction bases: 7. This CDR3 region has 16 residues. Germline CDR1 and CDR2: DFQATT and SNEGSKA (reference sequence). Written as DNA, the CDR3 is TGCAGTGCTAGCCTCCTCGGACTAGCGGGGGGCAATGAGCAGTTCTTC. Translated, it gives CSASLLGLAGGNEQFF.